The T cell receptor (beta chain) under discussion was sequenced for a study of persistence of HIV-infected CD4 T cells. CDR1 is SGHRS, CDR2 YFSETQ, per germline. The CDR3 sequence is 15 residues long. Trimming left V 0 bases short and J 10 bases short, with 14 bases between. The libraries were made with immunoSEQ version 4 in survey mode. Genomic DNA was diluted to around 10 ng/uL, up to 1 ug per sample. Only in-frame clones appear in the TCRdb table, and some are missing; sequencing was by immunoSEQ multiplex PCR. This table holds approximately 8,000 clones, under 80% found once. Stimulation used around 9.1 ug/mL lysate from CMV-infected fibroblasts. Responding CD4+ T cells were sorted by upregulation of both CD40 ligand and CD69. These HIV-1-infected adults initiated suppressive ART in chronic infection. General observations from the study: Antigen-responding cells were enriched for degenerate expanded CDR3beta sequences. Within sorted populations, more oligoclonal TCRs accompanied more oligoclonal proviruses.

Note on this clone: The antigen remains unidentified.

The sample was CD4+ T cells sorted from PBMCs after approximately 19-hour stimulation, taken from a patient who received antiretroviral therapy. The chain combines TRBV5-1 with TRBJ1-6; D is perhaps TRBD1 (5 bases). The TCR was taken from an adult man with HIV who was CMV-seropositive. DNA for the CDR3: TGCGCCAGCAGCTTGGGGGCAGGAGGGGAATCACCCCTCCACTTT. Translated: CASSLGAGGESPLHF.